These 32 T cell receptor beta chains share one sample of origin, sequenced in a study of early T cells in non-severe SARS-CoV-2 infection. TCRdb used MiXCR to reprocess the 5' RACE reads, holding one entry per CDR3 protein. Here the sample spans approximately 48,000 distinct CDR3 sequences, about a tenth being singletons. Specimen: whole blood. The receptor set was obtained from an adult who was a healthcare worker with PCR-confirmed SARS-CoV-2 infection or an uninfected control (not recorded which).

This clonotype was detected a few times. The chain recombines TRBV3-1 with TRBJ2-2; weak D call: TRBD2 (5 bases). Germline V gives CDR1 LGHDT, CDR2 YNNKEL (reference sequence). The CDR3 extends over 14 amino acids. V lost 4 bases and J 6 bases, leaving 12 bases between the germline ends. CDR3 bases: TGTGCCAGCAGCCTGAACGCGGGTTCCGGGGAGCTGTTTTTT. Translated, it gives CASSLNAGSGELFF.

In this sample, this clonotype turned up a few times. The V gene is TRBV20-1, the J gene TRBJ1-5; the D gene is possibly TRBD1 (5 bases). Germline assignment: CDR1 DFQATT and CDR2 SNEGSKA (reference sequence). Between the trimmed V and J ends, which lost 6 bases and 6 bases, there was a span of 18 bases. This CDR3 has 14 residues. The CDR3 reads CSAVSRVRGQPQHF. The CDR3 DNA reads TGCAGTGCCGTCTCCAGGGTCCGGGGTCAGCCCCAGCATTTT.

This clonotype was observed at least ten times. The rearrangement links TRBV29-1 to TRBJ2-2; weak D call: TRBD2 (6 bases). Germline-derived CDR1 and CDR2 are SQVTM and ANQGSEA. The germline V and J ends were trimmed by 8 bases and 1 base, with 20 bases remaining between them. The CDR3 runs 16 residues. CDR3 DNA: TGCAGCTTTATTTACTGGGGGGAGGTGAACACCGGGGAGCTGTTTTTT. It yields the protein CSFIYWGEVNTGELFF.

This chain connects TRBV7-6 to TRBJ2-3; unclear D gene. V lost 0 bases and J lost 5, with 9 bases in between. Germline CDR1 reads SGHVS; CDR2 reads FNYEAQ. The CDR3 loop spans 14 amino acids. DNA for the CDR3: TGTGCCAGCAGCTTAGCCGGCCAGAAAGATACGCAGTATTTT. Encoded protein: CASSLAGQKDTQYF.

This clonotype appeared a few times. V usage is TRBV7-2 and J usage is TRBJ2-4; 7 positions match TRBD1. Germline-derived CDR1 and CDR2 are SGHTA and FQGNSA. CDR3 length: 11 amino acids. V was clipped by 5 bases and J by 12 bases; unmatched bases: 4. CDR3 protein: CASSHRGPQYF. The CDR3 DNA reads as TGTGCCAGCAGCCACAGGGGTCCTCAGTACTTC.

This clonotype has more than one count but fewer than ten. The V gene is TRBV7-2, the J gene TRBJ2-6; a possible D gene is TRBD1 (7 bases). V was clipped by 3 bases and J by 4 bases, with 16 bases between them. The CDR3 is 17 amino acids. Germline V lookup: CDR1 SGHTA, CDR2 FQGNSA. The CDR3 loop reads CASSFGGGASGANVLTF. The CDR3 nucleotides are TGTGCCAGCAGCTTCGGAGGGGGCGCTTCCGGGGCCAACGTCCTGACTTTC.

This clonotype was counted at least ten times. The chain recombines TRBV27 with TRBJ2-3; D gene unclear. V lost 8 bases and J lost 0, with 12 bases in between. This CDR3 comprises 14 residues. Germline V gene sequence: CDR1 MNHEY, CDR2 SMNVEV (reference sequence). For the CDR3, the DNA is TGTGCCAGCCTTTCCGCTTCTAGCACAGATACGCAGTATTTT. This gives the protein CASLSASSTDTQYF.

Many counts were recorded for this clonotype. The V call is TRBV24-1, the J call TRBJ1-5; D is undetermined. The CDR3 is made up of 14 amino acids. Trimming took 6 bases from V and 4 from J, leaving 12 bases between them. Germline CDR1 reads KGHDR; CDR2 reads SFDVKD. CDR3 residues: CATSFLAGNQPQHF. The CDR3 coding sequence is TGTGCCACCAGTTTTCTCGCCGGGAATCAGCCCCAGCATTTT.

The chain employs TRBV10-3 and TRBJ1-1; D is unclear. The CDR3 has 13 amino acids. The germline gives CDR1 ENHRY, CDR2 SYGVKD. Trimming removed 0 bases at V and 6 bases at J, with 8 bases between. The CDR3: CAISESTGAEAFF. The CDR3, as DNA: TGTGCCATCAGTGAGTCCACCGGGGCTGAAGCTTTCTTT.

A few counts support this clonotype. The chain links TRBV4-3 to TRBJ2-1; 8 bases are shared with TRBD2. This CDR3 has 15 residues. The germline CDR1 and CDR2 sequences are LGHNA and YSLEER. The junction had 5 bases not matched to a gene; V was cut back by 0 bases and J by 7 bases. The CDR3 spells CASSQDSAGGNEQFF. CDR3 sequence (DNA): TGCGCCAGCAGCCAAGATAGCGCGGGAGGTAATGAGCAGTTCTTC.

At least ten counts were recorded for this clonotype. The V gene is TRBV6-4, the J gene TRBJ2-3; 7 bases align to TRBD1. V lost 6 bases to trimming and J lost 2 bases; unmatched junction nucleotides: 5. This CDR3 is built from 14 residues. CDR1 and CDR2 (germline): MRHNA, SNTAGT. CDR3 loop: CASSPGTVTDTQYF. The DNA for the CDR3 is TGTGCCAGCAGCCCCGGGACAGTCACAGATACGCAGTATTTT.

This clonotype was seen ten or more times. The gene calls are TRBV7-2 and TRBJ2-1; D is perhaps TRBD1 (5 bases). This CDR3 comprises 14 residues. Germline lookup yields CDR1 SGHTA and CDR2 FQGNSA. V was clipped by 4 bases and J by 6 bases, with 13 bases between them. CDR3 protein: CASSSSQGTNEQFF. Here the CDR3 DNA reads TGTGCCAGCAGCTCCTCCCAGGGCACCAATGAGCAGTTCTTC.

To note about this clonotype: A junction end diverges from the germline sequence, so it may reflect a read error. CDR3 in DNA: TGTGCCTGCAGTTTAGATGGCGGGAGGGCCTATGAGCAGTTCTTC. This translates into CACSLDGGRAYEQFF. The chain combines TRBV28 with TRBJ2-1, with TRBD2 matching over 9 bases. Germline lookup yields CDR1 MDHEN and CDR2 SYDVKM. The CDR3 has 15 amino acids.

This clonotype was counted many times. V gene TRBV20-1 combines with J gene TRBJ2-1; D call uncertain. Germline V gene sequence: CDR1 DFQATT, CDR2 SNEGSKA (reference sequence). Deletions cut 3 bases from V and 2 bases from J, with 2 bases between. The CDR3 is 11 amino acids. Here the CDR3 DNA reads TGCAGTGCTAGGGCCTACAATGAGCAGTTCTTC. Translation: CSARAYNEQFF.

This chain uses TRBV29-1 with TRBJ2-6, with D unresolved. The germline gives CDR1 SQVTM, CDR2 ANQGSEA. This CDR3 has 15 residues. Trimming cost V 3 bases and J 2 bases, with 11 bases left between them. The CDR3 sequence: CSVEIPDTGANVLTF. The CDR3 nucleotides are TGCAGCGTTGAGATCCCAGACACTGGGGCCAACGTCCTGACTTTC.

This clonotype was seen at least ten times. The chain combines TRBV5-1 with TRBJ1-5; TRBD1 matches at 7 bases. The germline gives CDR1 SGHRS, CDR2 YFSETQ. The CDR3 is made up of 14 amino acids. V lost 1 base to trimming and J lost 4 bases; unmatched junction nucleotides: 2. CDR3 DNA sequence: TGCGCCAGCAGCTTGCAGGGGGGAAATCAGCCCCAGCATTTT. It encodes CASSLQGGNQPQHF.

CDR3 region: CASSLDLLVGSTEAFF. CDR3 nucleotide sequence: TGTGCCAGCAGCTTAGATTTGCTTGTGGGGAGCACTGAAGCTTTCTTT. The chain employs TRBV7-2 and TRBJ1-1, with D unresolved. The CDR3 consists of 16 residues. V lost 1 base, J lost 4 bases, and 16 bases lay in between. CDR1 is SGHTA, CDR2 FQGNSA, per germline.

The rearrangement links TRBV29-1 to TRBJ1-2; no firm D call. This CDR3 has 12 residues. The germline V gene has CDR1 SQVTM and CDR2 ANQGSEA. V shed 2 bases and J shed 6 bases, with 10 bases lying between them. CDR3 loop: CSVESLADGYTF. CDR3 bases: TGCAGCGTTGAAAGTCTAGCGGATGGCTACACCTTC.

This clonotype has ten or more counts. The chain combines TRBV10-3 with TRBJ2-7; possibly TRBD2 for D (6 bases). The CDR3 contains 12 residues. In germline, CDR1 is ENHRY, CDR2 SYGVKD. Trimming stripped 8 bases from V and 5 bases from J, with 13 bases between. CDR3 residues: CAISGVTNEQYF. The CDR3 DNA sequence: TGTGCCATCTCGGGGGTTACTAACGAGCAGTACTTC.

This clonotype was recorded a few times. V is TRBV7-8 and J is TRBJ1-5; D ambiguous. Per germline, CDR1 SGHVS and CDR2 FQNEAQ. The V and J ends lost 5 bases and 1 base respectively, with 18 bases between them. The CDR3 is 17 residues long. CDR3 coding DNA: TGTGCCAGCAGCCCTCAGATTGCCGGTGTCAGCAATCAGCCCCAGCATTTT. This translates into CASSPQIAGVSNQPQHF.

This clonotype was detected ten times or more. The chain carries TRBV18 and TRBJ2-5, with D possibly matching TRBD1 (5 bases). Germline V gives CDR1 KGHSH, CDR2 LQKENI. The CDR3 totals 15 residues. V lost 3 bases and J 5 bases, leaving 16 bases between the germline ends. Written as DNA, the CDR3 is TGTGCCAGCTCACCGACAGAGACTTCCGCGGAGACCCAGTACTTC. Translated, it gives CASSPTETSAETQYF.

This clonotype came up many times. This chain uses TRBV7-9 with TRBJ2-7, with 7 bases aligning to TRBD2. Germline V gene lookup returns CDR1 SEHNR and CDR2 FQNEAQ (reference sequence). V trimming: 2 bases; J trimming: 7 bases; junction bases outside the gene matches: 8. CDR3 length: 14 residues. CDR3 sequence reads: CASSLSGAVEEQYF. CDR3 nucleotides: TGTGCCAGCAGCTTAAGCGGGGCAGTGGAGGAGCAGTACTTC. The full variable domain, in which reference TRBV7-9 and TRBJ2-7 provide the parts outside the CDR3, is DTGVSQNPRHKITKRGQNVTFRCDPISEHNRLYWYRQTLGQGPEFLTYFQNEAQLEKSRLLSDRFSAERPKGSFSTLEIQRTEQGDSAMYLCASSLSGAVEEQYFGPGTRLTVT.

In its sample, this clonotype was seen many times. The chain combines TRBV20-1 with TRBJ2-5, with a possible D match to TRBD2 (5 bases). V was cut by 5 bases and J by 5 bases, with 21 bases left in between. The CDR3 has 15 residues. CDR1 DFQATT and CDR2 SNEGSKA come from the germline V gene (reference sequence). This chain's CDR3 is CSAPDSRGLQETQYF. DNA of the CDR3: TGCAGTGCTCCGGACTCTCGAGGTCTGCAGGAGACCCAGTACTTC.

This clonotype was detected many times. V is TRBV11-2 and J is TRBJ2-5; the D is unclear. This CDR3 region has 13 residues. V lost 4 bases and J lost 4, with 10 bases in between. Looked up from germline, CDR1 is SGHAT and CDR2 is FQNNGV. As DNA, the CDR3 is TGTGCCAGCAGCTCCCCAGTCGGAGAGACCCAGTACTTC. As protein: CASSSPVGETQYF. The variable domain in full, with the rest retrieved from reference TRBV11-2 and TRBJ2-5, is EAGVAQSPRYKIIEKRQSVAFWCNPISGHATLYWYQQILGQGPKLLIQFQNNGVVDDSQLPKDRFSAERLKGVDSTLKIQPAKLEDSAVYLCASSSPVGETQYFGPGTRLLVL.

A few counts support this clonotype. The chain is built from TRBV11-1 and TRBJ1-6; a possible D gene is TRBD1 (5 bases). The V end was cut by 5 bases, the J end by 7 bases, with 6 bases between. The CDR3 contains 12 residues. Germline CDR1 is SGHAT and CDR2 is FQDESV (reference sequence). CDR3 DNA sequence: TGTGCCAGCAGCCGACAGAATTCACCCCTCCACTTT. It codes for CASSRQNSPLHF.

This clonotype was picked up many times. The rearrangement links TRBV20-1 to TRBJ2-3; tentatively, D is TRBD2 (6 bases). The CDR3 is made up of 13 amino acids. Germline CDR1 is DFQATT and CDR2 is SNEGSKA (reference sequence). The germline V and J ends were trimmed by 6 bases and 5 bases, with 15 bases remaining between them. In nucleotides, the CDR3 is TGCAGTGCCCGACGACGGGGGATAGATACGCAGTATTTT. Residues: CSARRRGIDTQYF.

This clonotype showed up many times. The V and J genes are TRBV4-2 and TRBJ2-1; D is unresolved. This CDR3 region has 13 residues. The germline V gene has CDR1 LGHNA and CDR2 YNFKEQ. V was clipped by 3 bases and J by 1 base, with 4 bases between them. The CDR3: CASSQNSYNEQFF. The DNA for the CDR3 is TGTGCCAGCAGCCAGAATTCCTACAATGAGCAGTTCTTC.

At least ten counts were recorded for this clonotype. The V gene is TRBV7-8, the J gene TRBJ1-4; 9 bases are shared with TRBD1. V lost 5 bases and J lost 8; bases outside the gene matches: 9. The CDR3 length is 15 residues. CDR1 SGHVS and CDR2 FQNEAQ come from the germline V gene. The CDR3 spells CASSEADRGGEKLFF. CDR3 bases: TGTGCCAGCAGCGAGGCGGACAGGGGAGGGGAAAAACTGTTTTTT.

This clonotype ranks as medium-sized. The CDR3 protein is CSASTGSLHQPQHF. Written as DNA, the CDR3 is TGCAGTGCATCGACAGGGTCACTTCATCAGCCCCAGCATTTT. V and J are TRBV20-1 and TRBJ1-5, with 7 nucleotides matching TRBD1. In germline, CDR1 is DFQATT, CDR2 SNEGSKA (reference sequence). With 6 bases clipped from V and 5 bases from J, the junction kept 10 bases outside the gene matches. This CDR3 contains 14 residues.

This clonotype was seen at least ten times. The chain is built from TRBV7-2 and TRBJ2-3; 12 bases match TRBD2. Germline V CDR1 and CDR2: SGHTA, FQGNSA. Unmatched junction bases numbered 9, after V lost 7 bases and J lost 7 bases. CDR3 length: 15 residues. The CDR3: CASIKTTSGRNTQYF. The CDR3 DNA sequence: TGTGCCAGCATCAAAACCACTAGCGGGAGGAATACGCAGTATTTT.

This clonotype appeared many times. V usage is TRBV12-3 or TRBV12-4 and J usage is TRBJ1-5; D is undetermined. The V end was cut by 4 bases, the J end by 8 bases, with 9 bases between. CDR3 length: 12 amino acids. In DNA, the CDR3 is TGTGCCAGCAGTTCTTCCCTTGAGCCCCAGCATTTT. Amino acid sequence: CASSSSLEPQHF.

The CDR3 DNA follows: TGCAGCGTTGGATGGGGGACCCCGGCCACAGATACGCAGTATTTT. Protein: CSVGWGTPATDTQYF. This chain connects TRBV29-1 to TRBJ2-3; either TRBD1 or TRBD2 may fit D (5 bases each). Germline assignment: CDR1 SQVTM and CDR2 ANQGSEA. The V gene lost 4 bases and the J gene lost 2 bases, with 16 bases spanning the gap. CDR3 length: 15 amino acids.